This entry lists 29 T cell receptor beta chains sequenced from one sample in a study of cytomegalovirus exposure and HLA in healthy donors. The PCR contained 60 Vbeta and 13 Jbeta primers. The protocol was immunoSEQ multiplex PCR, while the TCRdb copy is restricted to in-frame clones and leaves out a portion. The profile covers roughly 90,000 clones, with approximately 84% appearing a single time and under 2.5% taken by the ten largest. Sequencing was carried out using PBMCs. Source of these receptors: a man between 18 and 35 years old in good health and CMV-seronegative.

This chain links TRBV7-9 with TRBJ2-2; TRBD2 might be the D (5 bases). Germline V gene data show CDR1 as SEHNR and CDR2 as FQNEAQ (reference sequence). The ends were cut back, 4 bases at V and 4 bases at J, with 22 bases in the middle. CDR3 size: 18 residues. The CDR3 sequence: CASSSRTGPIPPTGELFF. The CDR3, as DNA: TGTGCCAGCAGCTCGCGGACTGGGCCGATCCCCCCCACCGGGGAGCTGTTTTTT.

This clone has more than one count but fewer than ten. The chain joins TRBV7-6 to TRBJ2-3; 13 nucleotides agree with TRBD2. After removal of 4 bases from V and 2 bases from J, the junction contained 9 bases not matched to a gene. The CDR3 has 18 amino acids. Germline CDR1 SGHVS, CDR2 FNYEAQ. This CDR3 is CASSSRLAGGQITDTQYF. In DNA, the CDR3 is TGTGCCAGCAGCTCGCGACTAGCGGGAGGCCAAATCACAGATACGCAGTATTTT.

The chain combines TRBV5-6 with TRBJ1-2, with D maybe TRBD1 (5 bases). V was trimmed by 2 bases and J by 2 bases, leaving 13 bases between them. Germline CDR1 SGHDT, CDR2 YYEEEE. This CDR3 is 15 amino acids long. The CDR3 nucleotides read TGTGCCAGCAGCTTTCTCGCGGCAGGGAACTATGGCTACACCTTC. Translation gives CASSFLAAGNYGYTF.

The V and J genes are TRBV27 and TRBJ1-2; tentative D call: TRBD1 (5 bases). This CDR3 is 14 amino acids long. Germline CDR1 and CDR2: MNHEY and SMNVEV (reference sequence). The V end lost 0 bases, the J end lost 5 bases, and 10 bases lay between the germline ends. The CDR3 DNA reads TGTGCCAGCAGTTTATCAGGGGCCAGTTATGGCTACACCTTC. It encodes CASSLSGASYGYTF.

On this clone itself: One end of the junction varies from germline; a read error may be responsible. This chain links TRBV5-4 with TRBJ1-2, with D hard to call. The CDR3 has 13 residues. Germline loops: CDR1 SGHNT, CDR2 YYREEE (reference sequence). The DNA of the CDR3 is TGTGCCAGCAGCCTTGGGTCATCGGGAACCCCTTCCTTC. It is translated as CASSLGSSGTPSF.

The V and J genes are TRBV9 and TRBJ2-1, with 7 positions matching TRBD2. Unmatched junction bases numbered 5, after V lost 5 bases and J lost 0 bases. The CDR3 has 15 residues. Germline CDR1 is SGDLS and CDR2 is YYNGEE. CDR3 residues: CASSMRESSYNEQFF. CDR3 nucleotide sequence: TGTGCCAGCAGTATGCGGGAGAGCTCCTACAATGAGCAGTTCTTC.

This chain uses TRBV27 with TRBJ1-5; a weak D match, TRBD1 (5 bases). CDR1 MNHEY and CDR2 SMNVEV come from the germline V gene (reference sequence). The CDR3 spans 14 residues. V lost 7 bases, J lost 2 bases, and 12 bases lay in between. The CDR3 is CASTEAGGNQPQHF. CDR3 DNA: TGTGCCAGCACCGAAGCGGGGGGCAATCAGCCCCAGCATTTT.

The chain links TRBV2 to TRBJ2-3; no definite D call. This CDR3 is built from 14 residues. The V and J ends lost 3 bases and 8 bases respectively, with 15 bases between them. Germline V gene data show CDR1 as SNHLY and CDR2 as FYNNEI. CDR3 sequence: CASSEAKQRVTQYF. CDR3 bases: TGTGCCAGCAGTGAGGCAAAACAACGGGTTACGCAGTATTTT.

This CDR3 is CASSLSREQETQYF. The CDR3 bases are TGTGCCAGCAGCCTCTCTAGGGAGCAAGAGACCCAGTACTTC. The chain has TRBV9 and TRBJ2-5; tentative D call: TRBD2 (5 bases). V lost 4 bases and J 2 bases, leaving 12 bases between the germline ends. CDR1 and CDR2 from the germline V gene are SGDLS and YYNGEE. This CDR3 region has 14 residues.

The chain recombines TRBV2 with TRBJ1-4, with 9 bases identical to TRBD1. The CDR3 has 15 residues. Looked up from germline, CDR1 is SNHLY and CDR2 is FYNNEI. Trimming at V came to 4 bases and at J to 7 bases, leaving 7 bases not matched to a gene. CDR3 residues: CASSATGTGSEKLFF. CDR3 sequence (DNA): TGTGCCAGCAGTGCAACCGGGACAGGGTCTGAAAAACTGTTTTTT.

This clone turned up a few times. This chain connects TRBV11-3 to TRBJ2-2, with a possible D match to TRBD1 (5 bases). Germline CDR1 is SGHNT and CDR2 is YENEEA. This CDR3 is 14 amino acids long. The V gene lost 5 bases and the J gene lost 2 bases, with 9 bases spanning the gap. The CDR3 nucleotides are TGTGCCAGCAGCCCCCGGACAAACACCGGGGAGCTGTTTTTT. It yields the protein CASSPRTNTGELFF.

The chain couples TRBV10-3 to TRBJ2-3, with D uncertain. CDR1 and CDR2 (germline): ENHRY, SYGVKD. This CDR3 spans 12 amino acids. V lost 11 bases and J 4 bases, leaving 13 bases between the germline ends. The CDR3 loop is CAVAGSADTQYF. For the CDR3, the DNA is TGTGCCGTCGCCGGGTCGGCAGATACGCAGTATTTT.

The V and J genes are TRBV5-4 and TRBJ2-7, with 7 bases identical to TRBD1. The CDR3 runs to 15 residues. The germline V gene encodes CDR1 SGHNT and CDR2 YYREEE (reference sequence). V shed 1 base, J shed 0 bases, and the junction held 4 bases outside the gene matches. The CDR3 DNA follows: TGTGCCAGCAGCTTGTCCTGGGACAGCTCCTACGAGCAGTACTTC. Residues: CASSLSWDSSYEQYF.

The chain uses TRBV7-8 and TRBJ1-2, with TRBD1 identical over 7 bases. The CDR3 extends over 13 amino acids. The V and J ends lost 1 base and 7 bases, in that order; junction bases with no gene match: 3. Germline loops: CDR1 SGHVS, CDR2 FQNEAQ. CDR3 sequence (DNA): TGTGCCAGCAGCTTAGTTAGGGGGCCTGGCTACACCTTC. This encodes CASSLVRGPGYTF.

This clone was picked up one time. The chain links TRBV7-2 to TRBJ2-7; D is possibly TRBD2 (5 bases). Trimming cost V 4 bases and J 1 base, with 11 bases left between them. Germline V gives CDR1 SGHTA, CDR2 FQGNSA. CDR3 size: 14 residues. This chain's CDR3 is CASSSQRGSYEQYF. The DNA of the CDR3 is TGTGCCAGCAGCTCCCAGCGAGGGTCCTACGAGCAGTACTTC.

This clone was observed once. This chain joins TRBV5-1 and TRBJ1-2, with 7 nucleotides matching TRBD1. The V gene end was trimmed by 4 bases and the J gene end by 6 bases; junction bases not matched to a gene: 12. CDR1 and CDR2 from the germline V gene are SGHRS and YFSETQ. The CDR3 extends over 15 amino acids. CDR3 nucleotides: TGCGCCAGCAGCACTCGACAGGGTGGACGAAATGGCTACACCTTC. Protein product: CASSTRQGGRNGYTF.

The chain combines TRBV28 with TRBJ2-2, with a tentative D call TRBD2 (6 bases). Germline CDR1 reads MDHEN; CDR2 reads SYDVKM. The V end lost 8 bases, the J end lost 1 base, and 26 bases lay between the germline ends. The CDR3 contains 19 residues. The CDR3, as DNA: TGTGCCAGCGGAAGGGTGTTGACGGGGGTCGGAGTGAACACCGGGGAGCTGTTTTTT. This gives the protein CASGRVLTGVGVNTGELFF. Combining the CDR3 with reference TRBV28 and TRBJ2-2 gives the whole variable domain DVKVTQSSRYLVKRTGEKVFLECVQDMDHENMFWYRQDPGLGLRLIYFSYDVKMKEKGDIPEGYSVSREKKERFSLILESASTNQTSMYLCASGRVLTGVGVNTGELFFGEGSRLTVL.

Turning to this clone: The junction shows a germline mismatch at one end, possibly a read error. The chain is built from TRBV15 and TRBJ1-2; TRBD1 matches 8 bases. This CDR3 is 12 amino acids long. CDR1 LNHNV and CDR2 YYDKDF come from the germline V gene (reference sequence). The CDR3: CATSRPRTGHYF. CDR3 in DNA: TGTGCCACCAGCAGACCTCGGACAGGGCATTACTTC.

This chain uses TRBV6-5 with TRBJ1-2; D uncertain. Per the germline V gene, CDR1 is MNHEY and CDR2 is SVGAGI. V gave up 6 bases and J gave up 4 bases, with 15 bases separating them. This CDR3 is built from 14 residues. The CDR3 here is CASRREGKAYGYTF. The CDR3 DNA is TGTGCCAGCAGGAGAGAGGGAAAGGCCTATGGCTACACCTTC.

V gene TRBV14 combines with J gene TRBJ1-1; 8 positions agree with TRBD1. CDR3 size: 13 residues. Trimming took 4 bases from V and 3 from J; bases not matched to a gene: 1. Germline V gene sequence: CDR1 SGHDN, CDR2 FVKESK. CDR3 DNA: TGTGCCAGCAGCCGACAGGGGTACACTGAAGCTTTCTTT. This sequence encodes CASSRQGYTEAFF.

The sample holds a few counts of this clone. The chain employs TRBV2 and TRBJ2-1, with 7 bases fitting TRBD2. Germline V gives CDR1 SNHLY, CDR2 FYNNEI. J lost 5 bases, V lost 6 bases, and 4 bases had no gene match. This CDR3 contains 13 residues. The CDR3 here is CASRRTSNNEQFF. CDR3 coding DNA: TGTGCCAGCAGGCGGACTAGTAACAATGAGCAGTTCTTC.

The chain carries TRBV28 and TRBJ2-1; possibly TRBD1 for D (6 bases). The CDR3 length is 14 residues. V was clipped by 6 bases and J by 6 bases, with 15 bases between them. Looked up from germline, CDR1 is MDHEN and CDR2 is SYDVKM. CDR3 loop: CASRTPQGTNEQFF. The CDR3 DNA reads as TGTGCCAGCAGGACCCCTCAGGGGACCAATGAGCAGTTCTTC. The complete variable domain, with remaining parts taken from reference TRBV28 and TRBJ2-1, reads DVKVTQSSRYLVKRTGEKVFLECVQDMDHENMFWYRQDPGLGLRLIYFSYDVKMKEKGDIPEGYSVSREKKERFSLILESASTNQTSMYLCASRTPQGTNEQFFGPGTRLTVL.

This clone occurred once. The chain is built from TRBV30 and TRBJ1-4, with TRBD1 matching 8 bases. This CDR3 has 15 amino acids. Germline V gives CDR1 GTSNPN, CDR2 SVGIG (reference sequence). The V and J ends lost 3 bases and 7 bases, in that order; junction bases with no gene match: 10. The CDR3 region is CAWRTGQGRGEKLFF. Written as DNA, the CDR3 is TGTGCCTGGAGAACAGGACAGGGACGGGGTGAAAAACTGTTTTTT.

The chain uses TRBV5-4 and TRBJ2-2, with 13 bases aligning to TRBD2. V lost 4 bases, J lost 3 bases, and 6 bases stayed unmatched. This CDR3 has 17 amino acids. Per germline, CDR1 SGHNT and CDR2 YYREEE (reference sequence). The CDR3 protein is CASSDPGLAGYTGELFF. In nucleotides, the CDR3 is TGTGCCAGCAGCGACCCGGGACTAGCGGGATACACCGGGGAGCTGTTTTTT.

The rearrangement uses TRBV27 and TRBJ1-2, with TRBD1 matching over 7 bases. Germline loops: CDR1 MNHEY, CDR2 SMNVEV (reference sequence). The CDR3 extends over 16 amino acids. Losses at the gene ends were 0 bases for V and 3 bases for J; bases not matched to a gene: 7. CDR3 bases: TGTGCCAGCAGTTTATCGGCGGTAGGACAGGACTATGGCTACACCTTC. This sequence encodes CASSLSAVGQDYGYTF.

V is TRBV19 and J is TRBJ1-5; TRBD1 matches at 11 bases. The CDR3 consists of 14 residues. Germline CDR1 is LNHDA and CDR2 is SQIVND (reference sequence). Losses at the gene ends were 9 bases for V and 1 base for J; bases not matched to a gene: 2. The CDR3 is CASRTGGSNQPQHF. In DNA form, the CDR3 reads TGTGCCAGCCGGACAGGGGGCAGCAATCAGCCCCAGCATTTT.

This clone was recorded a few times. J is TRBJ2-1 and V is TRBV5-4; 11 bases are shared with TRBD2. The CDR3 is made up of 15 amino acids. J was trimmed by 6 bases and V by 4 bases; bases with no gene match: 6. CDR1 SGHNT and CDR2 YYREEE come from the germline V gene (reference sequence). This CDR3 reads CASSPRLAGLNEQFF. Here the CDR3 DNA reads TGTGCCAGCAGCCCCCGACTAGCGGGACTCAATGAGCAGTTCTTC.

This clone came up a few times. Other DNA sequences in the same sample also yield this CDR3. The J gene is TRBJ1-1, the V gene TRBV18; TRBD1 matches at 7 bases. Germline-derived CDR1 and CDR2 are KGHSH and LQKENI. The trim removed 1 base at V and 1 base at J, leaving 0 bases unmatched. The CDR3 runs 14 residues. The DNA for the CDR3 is TGTGCCAGCTCACCACAGGGGGCGAACACTGAAGCTTTCTTT. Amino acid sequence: CASSPQGANTEAFF.

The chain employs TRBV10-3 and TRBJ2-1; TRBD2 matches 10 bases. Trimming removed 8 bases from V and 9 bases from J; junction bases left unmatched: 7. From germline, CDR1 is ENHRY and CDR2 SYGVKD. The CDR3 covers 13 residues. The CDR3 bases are TGTGCCATCGGTCCCCTAGCGGGAGCTGAGCAGTTCTTC. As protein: CAIGPLAGAEQFF.